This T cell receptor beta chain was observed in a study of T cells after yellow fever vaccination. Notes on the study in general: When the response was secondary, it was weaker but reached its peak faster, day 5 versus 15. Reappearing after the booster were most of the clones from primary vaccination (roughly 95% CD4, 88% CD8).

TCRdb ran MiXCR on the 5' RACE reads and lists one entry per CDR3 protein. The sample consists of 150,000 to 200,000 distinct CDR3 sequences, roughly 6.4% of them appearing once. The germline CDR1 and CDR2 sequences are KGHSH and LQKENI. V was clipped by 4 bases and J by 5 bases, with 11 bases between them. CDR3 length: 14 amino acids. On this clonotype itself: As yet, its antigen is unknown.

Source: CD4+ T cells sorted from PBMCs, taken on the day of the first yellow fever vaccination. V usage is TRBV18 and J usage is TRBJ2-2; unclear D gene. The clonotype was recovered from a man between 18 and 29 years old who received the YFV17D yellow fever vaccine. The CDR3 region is CASSLYEWTGELFF. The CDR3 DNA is TGTGCCAGCTCACTTTACGAGTGGACCGGGGAGCTGTTTTTT.